The 13 T cell receptor beta chains below were found in one sample sequenced in a study of T cells in Graves' hyperthyroidism and ophthalmopathy. The TCR beta CDR3 regions underwent amplification using RNA transcripts as the source. The TCR CDR3 was amplified in a first-round RT-PCR using the HTBI primer set. MiXCR, applied by TCRdb to the multiplex PCR reads, yields one record per CDR3 protein. The sample lists 400,000 to 500,000 distinct CDR3 sequences; 13% to 15% were seen once. Input material: blood. These receptors were collected from a woman aged 18-29 years with Graves' hyperthyroidism.

The sample holds a few counts of this clonotype. This chain uses TRBV4-2 with TRBJ2-3, with 7 bases fitting TRBD2. The J segment lost 2 bases and the V segment lost 2 bases, leaving 7 bases of the junction unmatched. Per germline, CDR1 LGHNA and CDR2 YNFKEQ. CDR3 size: 16 residues. The CDR3 DNA sequence: TGTGCCAGCAGCCAATTGGGAGCGGGGCTCACAGATACGCAGTATTTT. It specifies CASSQLGAGLTDTQYF.

This clonotype was found many times. The gene calls are TRBV18 and TRBJ2-3; 7 bases match TRBD2. The CDR3 has 15 residues. J was trimmed by 1 base and V by 3 bases; bases with no gene match: 4. CDR1 KGHSH and CDR2 LQKENI come from the germline V gene. CDR3 region: CASSPYTSGTDTQYF. CDR3 DNA sequence: TGTGCCAGCTCACCTTATACTAGCGGCACAGATACGCAGTATTTT.

This clonotype was counted ten times or more. The gene calls are TRBV11-2 and TRBJ2-3; D assignment may be TRBD1 or TRBD2 (5 bases each). Germline V lookup: CDR1 SGHAT, CDR2 FQNNGV. This CDR3 has 12 residues. Trimming removed 8 bases from V and 3 bases from J, with 9 bases in between. CDR3: CASGGGTDTQYF. Here the CDR3 DNA reads TGTGCCAGCGGGGGTGGTACAGATACGCAGTATTTT.

This clonotype has just a few counts. The chain has TRBV6-1 and TRBJ2-5; TRBD2 aligns across 9 bases. Per germline, CDR1 MNHNS and CDR2 SASEGT. The CDR3 runs to 16 residues. V dropped 2 bases and J dropped 4; count of bases not matched to a gene: 8. This CDR3 reads CASSEIAGEIGETQYF. CDR3 coding DNA: TGTGCCAGCAGTGAAATAGCGGGAGAGATTGGAGAGACCCAGTACTTC.

This clonotype has ten or more counts. This chain joins TRBV30 and TRBJ2-7; D perhaps matches TRBD2 (7 bases). V lost 8 bases to trimming and J lost 1 base, with 15 bases between them. The length of the CDR3 is 13 residues. CDR1 GTSNPN and CDR2 SVGIG come from the germline V gene (reference sequence). In nucleotides, the CDR3 is TGTGCCAGGGAGGGGGACGGATCCTACGAGCAGTACTTC. This encodes CAREGDGSYEQYF.

In its sample, this clonotype was seen many times. CDR3 in DNA: TGTGCCAGCAGCCACCCCCGCGAGGGACAGGGGAAAAACCAAGAGACCCAGTACTTC. Its translation: CASSHPREGQGKNQETQYF. The chain uses TRBV3-1 and TRBJ2-5; the match to TRBD1 covers 10 bases. Per germline, CDR1 LGHDT and CDR2 YNNKEL (reference sequence). This CDR3 region has 19 residues. Unmatched junction bases numbered 13, after V lost 3 bases and J lost 0 bases.

This clonotype was seen repeatedly, ten times or more. The rearrangement uses TRBV20-1 and TRBJ2-3, with a weak D call TRBD2 (6 bases). This CDR3 comprises 14 residues. Germline V gives CDR1 DFQATT, CDR2 SNEGSKA (reference sequence). Trimming removed 6 bases at V and 2 bases at J, with 15 bases between. CDR3 protein: CSAYQLGLTDTQYF. The CDR3 nucleotides read TGCAGTGCCTACCAACTGGGACTCACAGATACGCAGTATTTT.

This clonotype has at least ten counts. The chain couples TRBV6-1 to TRBJ1-3, with D perhaps matching TRBD1 (5 bases). This CDR3 is built from 18 residues. The V and J ends lost 5 bases and 0 bases respectively, with 20 bases between them. Germline assignment: CDR1 MNHNS and CDR2 SASEGT. CDR3 loop: CASSPQQAVVGSGNTIYF. The DNA for the CDR3 is TGTGCCAGCAGTCCCCAACAGGCTGTTGTCGGCTCTGGAAACACCATATATTTT.

Ten or more counts support this clonotype. This sequence joins TRBV12-3 or TRBV12-4 and TRBJ1-1; a possible D gene is TRBD1 (5 bases). The CDR3 contains 15 residues. Trimming removed 8 bases from V and 6 bases from J, with 22 bases in between. The CDR3 DNA follows: TGTGCCAGCGGGATCTGGGGCAGGGAAGGGCCTGAAGCTTTCTTT. Translated, it gives CASGIWGREGPEAFF.

This clonotype has ten or more counts. V is TRBV10-3 and J is TRBJ2-3; D not certain. The V gene lost 11 bases and the J gene lost 0 bases, with 15 bases spanning the gap. The CDR3 runs 14 residues. Germline loops: CDR1 ENHRY, CDR2 SYGVKD. CDR3 bases: TGTGCCGTCTCTAGAGCGCAAAGCACAGATACGCAGTATTTT. It encodes CAVSRAQSTDTQYF.

The chain joins TRBV15 to TRBJ2-7; D might be TRBD2 (6 bases). The CDR3 spans 13 residues. Germline V CDR1 and CDR2: LNHNV, YYDKDF (reference sequence). The ends were cut back, 7 bases at V and 6 bases at J, with 16 bases in the middle. The CDR3 reads CATTATRGGEQYV. The CDR3, as DNA: TGTGCCACCACCGCCACTAGGGGAGGCGAGCAGTACGTC.

This clonotype has at least ten counts. The V gene is TRBV12-5, the J gene TRBJ2-1; 10 bases agree with TRBD2. V was clipped by 2 bases and J by 0 bases; unmatched bases: 7. This CDR3 comprises 18 residues. Germline CDR1 LGHNT, CDR2 FRNRAP. CDR3 residues: CASGLLLRTSGSYNEQFF. CDR3 nucleotide sequence: TGTGCTAGTGGTTTGCTCCTACGGACTAGCGGCTCCTACAATGAGCAGTTCTTC.

This clonotype came up many times. J is TRBJ2-1 and V is TRBV20-1; D remains ambiguous. The CDR3 covers 14 residues. V was pared by 6 bases and J by 6 bases, with 18 bases between. The germline V gene has CDR1 DFQATT and CDR2 SNEGSKA (reference sequence). The CDR3 sequence is CSAVLDLSGNEQFF. CDR3 nucleotide sequence: TGCAGTGCGGTCCTAGACCTCTCCGGCAATGAGCAGTTCTTC.